These 20 T cell receptor beta chains came from one sample sequenced in a study of blood T cell repertoires in COVID-19. Measured with immunoSEQ multiplex PCR; TCRdb has only the in-frame clones, and not every one. The sample includes more than 150,000 clones, about 90% of them seen just once. Sequencing was performed on peripheral blood. The receptor set was obtained from a man between 70 and 80 years old with active or convalescent COVID-19.

The J gene is TRBJ1-5, the V gene TRBV7-2; 7 bases align to TRBD1. Germline V gene sequence: CDR1 SGHTA, CDR2 FQGNSA. J lost 5 bases, V lost 3 bases, and 1 base had no gene match. There are 13 residues in the CDR3. The CDR3 region is CASSFRGDQPQHF. The CDR3 coding sequence is TGTGCCAGCAGCTTCAGGGGGGATCAGCCCCAGCATTTT.

This clone was seen a single time. This chain links TRBV6-5 with TRBJ2-7, with 7 bases that match TRBD1. CDR3 size: 15 residues. Germline values: CDR1 MNHEY, CDR2 SVGAGI. Trimming cost V 6 bases and J 3 bases; bases outside gene matches: 11. Here the CDR3 reads CASSLLGQSFYEQYF. CDR3 nucleotides: TGTGCCAGCAGCCTACTGGGACAGTCTTTCTACGAGCAGTACTTC.

The V and J genes are TRBV18 and TRBJ1-1; TRBD1 matches 7 bases. This CDR3 comprises 18 residues. V lost 4 bases and J lost 3; bases outside the gene matches: 17. The V gene's germline CDR1 is KGHSH and CDR2 LQKENI. For the CDR3, the DNA is TGTGCCAGCTCACAACGGGACAGCGTAAGGGATCAGGACACTGAAGCTTTCTTT. Protein product: CASSQRDSVRDQDTEAFF.

Comments on this clone: A junction boundary mismatches the germline segment, possibly from a read error. This sequence joins TRBV6-1 and TRBJ1-4, with no clear D. This CDR3 spans 12 amino acids. Germline V gene lookup returns CDR1 MNHNS and CDR2 SASEGT. CDR3 residues: CAGRRADEKLFF. The CDR3 coding sequence is TGTGCCGGCAGGCGGGCGGATGAAAAACTGTTTTTT.

This clone was recorded only once. The chain recombines TRBV7-2 with TRBJ2-2; D not certain. Trimming shortened V by 1 base and J by 0 bases, and 6 bases separated the two germline ends. The CDR3 spans 15 residues. Germline V lookup: CDR1 SGHTA, CDR2 FQGNSA. The CDR3 nucleotides read TGTGCCAGCAGCTTAGGGCTAGCGAACACCGGGGAGCTGTTTTTT. Its protein is CASSLGLANTGELFF.

The CDR3 DNA sequence: TGTGCCAGCAGTAGGGGACAAGAAGCAGAGACCCAGTACTTC. Translating gives CASSRGQEAETQYF. The chain has TRBV6-2 or TRBV6-3 and TRBJ2-5; a weak D match, TRBD1 (6 bases). Germline V gene data show CDR1 as MNHEY and CDR2 as SVGEGT. The length of the CDR3 is 14 residues. Trimming took off 5 bases at V and 4 bases at J, with 14 bases between the two ends.

The V gene is TRBV5-1, the J gene TRBJ2-1; 9 bases agree with TRBD1. The germline V gene encodes CDR1 SGHRS and CDR2 YFSETQ. V dropped 1 base and J dropped 9; count of bases not matched to a gene: 8. The CDR3 has 15 residues. The CDR3 DNA sequence: TGCGCCAGCAGCTTGATGGGACAGGGTACGATTGAGCAGTTCTTC. Translated, it gives CASSLMGQGTIEQFF.

The chain employs TRBV28 and TRBJ1-3, with D uncertain. The length of the CDR3 is 14 residues. CDR1 MDHEN and CDR2 SYDVKM come from the germline V gene. The V end lost 8 bases, the J end lost 3 bases, and 14 bases lay between the germline ends. The CDR3 loop reads CASVPGRVGNTIYF. The CDR3, as DNA: TGTGCCAGCGTGCCGGGGAGGGTTGGAAACACCATATATTTT.

V and J are TRBV29-1 and TRBJ1-2; TRBD1 agrees at 8 bases. The germline gives CDR1 SQVTM, CDR2 ANQGSEA. The CDR3 runs 12 residues. Trimming removed 7 bases from V and 4 bases from J; junction bases left unmatched: 5. The CDR3 sequence: CSANDRGYGYTF. The CDR3 DNA follows: TGCAGCGCTAACGACAGGGGCTATGGCTACACCTTC.

CDR3 region: CASSQGGVGEKLFF. CDR3 in DNA: TGCGCCAGCAGCCAGGGCGGGGTAGGGGAAAAACTGTTTTTT. The chain employs TRBV4-3 and TRBJ1-4, with D unclear. This CDR3 has 14 residues. Germline CDR1 LGHNA, CDR2 YSLEER. V was cut by 3 bases and J by 8 bases, with 13 bases left in between.

The rearrangement links TRBV28 to TRBJ1-2, with D perhaps matching TRBD1 (6 bases). Per germline, CDR1 MDHEN and CDR2 SYDVKM. The CDR3 has 14 amino acids. V was shortened by 10 bases and J by 0 bases, with 15 bases between the two germline ends. This CDR3 reads CAISTGSANYGYTF. The CDR3 DNA is TGTGCCATTTCAACAGGGTCAGCTAACTATGGCTACACCTTC.

This clone was picked up a small number of times. V and J are TRBV11-2 and TRBJ2-5; unclear D gene. Germline CDR1 SGHAT, CDR2 FQNNGV. Trimming left V 5 bases short and J 1 base short, with 14 bases between. This CDR3 is built from 15 residues. CDR3 DNA: TGTGCCAGCAGCCCCTTCCAGGTCGTCCAAGAGACCCAGTACTTC. Its protein is CASSPFQVVQETQYF.

The chain employs TRBV19 and TRBJ2-7; the D gene is possibly TRBD1 (6 bases). Germline CDR1 and CDR2: LNHDA and SQIVND (reference sequence). Trimming took 8 bases from V and 2 from J, leaving 13 bases between them. The CDR3 is 13 residues long. DNA of the CDR3: TGTGCCAGTGCACAGGGCAGAACCTACGAGCAGTACTTC. As protein: CASAQGRTYEQYF.

The V gene is TRBV24-1, the J gene TRBJ1-3; D gene ambiguous. The CDR3 length is 15 residues. The V end was cut by 3 bases, the J end by 0 bases, with 8 bases between. The germline CDR1 and CDR2 sequences are KGHDR and SFDVKD. CDR3 region: CATSDPGSSGNTIYF. CDR3 DNA sequence: TGTGCCACCAGTGATCCAGGTTCCTCTGGAAACACCATATATTTT.

The chain joins TRBV2 to TRBJ2-7; the match to TRBD1 covers 10 bases. The germline CDR1 and CDR2 sequences are SNHLY and FYNNEI. This CDR3 contains 14 residues. V lost 5 bases and J lost 2; bases outside the gene matches: 3. The CDR3: CASSSGTGAYEQYF. CDR3 coding DNA: TGTGCCAGCAGTTCCGGGACAGGGGCCTACGAGCAGTACTTC.

The chain combines TRBV27 with TRBJ1-1; D is uncertain. The CDR3 runs 15 residues. Trimming removed 5 bases at V and 5 bases at J, with 18 bases between. CDR1 and CDR2 from the germline V gene are MNHEY and SMNVEV (reference sequence). This CDR3 reads CASSPSGGRWTEAFF. The CDR3 region has the DNA TGTGCCAGCAGTCCCTCTGGTGGGCGATGGACTGAAGCTTTCTTT.

The count of this clone is one. V usage is TRBV28 and J usage is TRBJ2-7; 10 positions agree with TRBD1. This CDR3 has 15 amino acids. CDR1 MDHEN and CDR2 SYDVKM come from the germline V gene. The V segment lost 6 bases and the J segment 6 bases; nucleotides outside the gene matches: 11. This CDR3 is CASRRMTGGLGEQYF. The CDR3 bases are TGTGCCAGCAGGCGCATGACAGGGGGCCTGGGCGAGCAGTACTTC.

V usage is TRBV30 and J usage is TRBJ2-1; 9 bases map to TRBD2. The V gene's germline CDR1 is GTSNPN and CDR2 SVGIG (reference sequence). This CDR3 has 13 amino acids. The V segment lost 4 bases and the J segment 4 bases; nucleotides outside the gene matches: 2. The CDR3: CAWILAGYNEQFF. In DNA form, the CDR3 reads TGTGCCTGGATACTAGCGGGTTACAATGAGCAGTTCTTC.

The table lists this clone with a count of one. The V gene is TRBV10-3, the J gene TRBJ1-1, with D perhaps matching TRBD1 (6 bases). From germline, CDR1 is ENHRY and CDR2 SYGVKD. With 6 bases removed from V and 4 bases from J, the gap between germline ends came to 12 bases. The CDR3 contains 13 residues. CDR3 DNA sequence: TGTGCCATCAGAGGGGGGGACTTCACTGAAGCTTTCTTT. This gives the protein CAIRGGDFTEAFF.

V usage is TRBV19 and J usage is TRBJ1-5; the match to TRBD1 covers 9 bases. From germline, CDR1 is LNHDA and CDR2 SQIVND (reference sequence). The CDR3 loop spans 16 amino acids. Unmatched junction bases numbered 11, after V lost 5 bases and J lost 6 bases. As DNA, the CDR3 is TGTGCCAGTAGTCCGGCGGGACAGGGTTTTTTTCAGCCCCAGCATTTT. This translates into CASSPAGQGFFQPQHF.